This T cell receptor beta chain was sequenced during a study of CD8 T cells in Susac syndrome. Reverse transcription of about 0.45 to 1 ug RNA used random hexamers. MiXCR, applied by TCRdb to the immunoSEQ multiplex PCR reads, yields one record per CDR3 protein. The sample shows fewer than 200,000 distinct CDR3 sequences, around 95% of them seen only once. The CDR3 has 13 residues. The germline V gene encodes CDR1 SQVTM and CDR2 ANQGSEA. The V gene lost 6 bases and the J gene lost 5 bases, with 14 bases spanning the gap. It was treatment-naive patients with stable or active relapsing-remitting disease who made up the multiple sclerosis controls.

Sample: CD8+ T cells from PBMCs. The chain couples TRBV29-1 to TRBJ2-1; no firm D call. The sequence was obtained from a human donor with multiple sclerosis. CDR3: CSVQKVLDNEQFF. CDR3 sequence (DNA): TGCAGCGTCCAAAAGGTGCTAGACAATGAGCAGTTCTTC.